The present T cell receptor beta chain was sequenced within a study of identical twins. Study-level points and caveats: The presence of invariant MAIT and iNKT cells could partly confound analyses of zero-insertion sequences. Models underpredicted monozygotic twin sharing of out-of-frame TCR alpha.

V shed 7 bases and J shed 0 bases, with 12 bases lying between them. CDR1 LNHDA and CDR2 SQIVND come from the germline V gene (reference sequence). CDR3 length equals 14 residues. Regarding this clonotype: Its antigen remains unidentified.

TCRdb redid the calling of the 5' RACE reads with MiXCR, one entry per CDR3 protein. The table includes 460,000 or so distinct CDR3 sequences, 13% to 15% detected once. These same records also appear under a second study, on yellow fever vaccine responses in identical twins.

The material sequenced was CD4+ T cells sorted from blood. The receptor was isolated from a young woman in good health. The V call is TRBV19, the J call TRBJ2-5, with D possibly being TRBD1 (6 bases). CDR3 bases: TGTGCCAGTACCCTAACAGGGAACCAAGAGACCCAGTACTTC. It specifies CASTLTGNQETQYF.